The 14 T cell receptor beta chains presented below share a single source sample, sequenced in a study of CD8+ T cells in alopecia areata. In each case, RNA was isolated and then reverse transcribed into cDNA as the sequencing template. The table came from immunoSEQ multiplex PCR; TCRdb's copy has only in-frame clones and leaves some out. The sample has approximately 13,000 clones; roughly 58% are singletons. Sorting of CD4+ cells into CD25+CD127- cells was carried out for roughly five patients. Material for sequencing was CD4+ Tregs sorted from blood. The receptor source for this set is a human donor with alopecia areata.

CDR3 sequence: CASSLAGGPDTQYF. CDR3 nucleotide sequence: TGTGCCAGCAGTTTAGCGGGAGGGCCAGATACGCAGTATTTT. The rearrangement joins TRBV28 to TRBJ2-3; 9 bases line up with TRBD2. CDR1 MDHEN and CDR2 SYDVKM come from the germline V gene. J gave up 4 bases and V 2 bases, and 1 base lay outside the gene matches. CDR3 length: 14 residues.

This clone was found a few times. The chain employs TRBV6-5 and TRBJ1-5, with a weak D call TRBD1 (5 bases). CDR1 and CDR2 from the germline V gene are MNHEY and SVGAGI. V was trimmed by 6 bases and J by 9 bases, leaving 18 bases between them. The CDR3 runs to 14 residues. CDR3 in amino acids: CASRPQGRFSPQHF. The CDR3 bases are TGTGCCAGCAGACCCCAGGGACGCTTTTCGCCCCAGCATTTT.

This sequence joins TRBV7-3 and TRBJ2-7, with 9 bases fitting TRBD2. The CDR3 spans 17 residues. The germline V gene has CDR1 SGHTA and CDR2 FQGTGA. J lost 5 bases, V lost 10 bases, and 21 bases had no gene match. For the CDR3, the DNA is TGTGCCACCACCCTAGGACTAACGGCGGGAGGGCTAGACGAGCAGTACTTC. Amino acids: CATTLGLTAGGLDEQYF.

The chain has TRBV2 and TRBJ2-7; D gene uncertain. Per the germline V gene, CDR1 is SNHLY and CDR2 is FYNNEI. Trimming took off 8 bases at V and 1 base at J, with 15 bases between the two ends. The length of the CDR3 is 14 residues. The CDR3 here is CASLLLGASYEQYF. DNA for the CDR3: TGTGCCAGCCTCCTTCTCGGCGCGTCCTACGAGCAGTACTTC.

This chain connects TRBV28 to TRBJ2-1; D not resolved. This CDR3 spans 12 amino acids. Trimming pared 7 bases from V and 3 bases from J, leaving 7 bases between. CDR1 is MDHEN, CDR2 SYDVKM, per germline. The CDR3 region is CASKSIYNEQFF. The CDR3 DNA is TGTGCCAGCAAATCCATCTACAATGAGCAGTTCTTC.

Only a few counts were recorded for this clone. The chain uses TRBV19 and TRBJ2-1, with 12 nucleotides matching TRBD2. CDR3 size: 15 residues. CDR1 LNHDA and CDR2 SQIVND come from the germline V gene (reference sequence). The junction had 6 bases not matched to a gene; V was cut back by 6 bases and J by 6 bases. CDR3 amino acids: CASSPTSGRPNEQFF. CDR3 bases: TGTGCCAGTAGCCCGACTAGCGGGAGACCCAATGAGCAGTTCTTC.

This clone showed up just a few times. The rearrangement joins TRBV6-6 to TRBJ2-5; no clear D gene. Trimming removed 2 bases from V and 5 bases from J, with 12 bases in between. Germline CDR1 MNHNY, CDR2 SVGAGI (reference sequence). The CDR3 has 14 amino acids. The CDR3 here is CASSYGVAKETQYF. DNA for the CDR3: TGTGCCAGCAGTTACGGGGTAGCAAAGGAGACCCAGTACTTC.

V gene TRBV2 combines with J gene TRBJ2-1; 8 positions match TRBD2. Germline V gene data show CDR1 as SNHLY and CDR2 as FYNNEI. After removal of 1 base from V and 7 bases from J, the junction contained 9 bases not matched to a gene. The CDR3 contains 16 residues. In DNA, the CDR3 is TGTGCCAGCAGTGAAGGCATTAGCGGGAATCAGAATGAGCAGTTCTTC. Translation: CASSEGISGNQNEQFF.

The CDR3 region is CASSPTNQPQHF. As DNA, the CDR3 is TGTGCCAGCAGCCCAACTAATCAGCCCCAGCATTTT. The rearrangement links TRBV7-2 to TRBJ1-5; D remains unclear. Trimming took 5 bases from V and 4 from J, leaving 6 bases between them. Germline lookup yields CDR1 SGHTA and CDR2 FQGNSA. The CDR3 totals 12 residues.

This rearrangement joins TRBV19 to TRBJ2-2; the D gene is possibly TRBD2 (6 bases). V lost 5 bases to trimming and J lost 7 bases, with 17 bases between them. The germline gives CDR1 LNHDA, CDR2 SQIVND (reference sequence). The CDR3 has 15 amino acids. The CDR3 DNA reads TGTGCCAGTAGTGTCAATGGGAGGCGCATCGGGGAGCTGTTTTTT. It specifies CASSVNGRRIGELFF.

The rearrangement joins TRBV5-1 to TRBJ2-6; TRBD1 is a possible D gene (5 bases). V was cut by 0 bases and J by 2 bases, with 6 bases left in between. The length of the CDR3 is 15 residues. CDR1 and CDR2 from the germline V gene are SGHRS and YFSETQ. CDR3 sequence: CASSLARAGANVLTF. The CDR3 nucleotides are TGCGCCAGCAGCTTGGCCAGGGCTGGGGCCAACGTCCTGACTTTC.

J is TRBJ2-3 and V is TRBV10-2; D is possibly TRBD2 (5 bases). Trimming shortened V by 3 bases and J by 5 bases, and 12 bases separated the two germline ends. The CDR3 covers 14 residues. CDR1 is WSHSY, CDR2 SAAADI, per germline. The CDR3 is CASSEGLAIDTQYF. The CDR3 DNA is TGCGCCAGCAGTGAAGGTCTAGCAATAGATACGCAGTATTTT.

This CDR3 is CAWSPGTSGFNEQFF. CDR3 in DNA: TGTGCCTGGAGTCCCGGGACTAGCGGGTTCAATGAGCAGTTCTTC. V usage is TRBV30 and J usage is TRBJ2-1; 12 nucleotides line up with TRBD2. Germline V lookup: CDR1 GTSNPN, CDR2 SVGIG (reference sequence). V lost 2 bases to trimming and J lost 6 bases; unmatched junction nucleotides: 5. The CDR3 totals 15 residues.

The chain joins TRBV15 to TRBJ1-5; a possible D gene is TRBD1 (6 bases). The CDR3 is made up of 15 amino acids. Germline values: CDR1 LNHNV, CDR2 YYDKDF (reference sequence). V was shortened by 2 bases and J by 6 bases, with 14 bases between the two germline ends. As DNA, the CDR3 is TGTGCCACCAGCAGAAATCTGAGGGGGTTTCAGCCCCAGCATTTT. Protein product: CATSRNLRGFQPQHF.